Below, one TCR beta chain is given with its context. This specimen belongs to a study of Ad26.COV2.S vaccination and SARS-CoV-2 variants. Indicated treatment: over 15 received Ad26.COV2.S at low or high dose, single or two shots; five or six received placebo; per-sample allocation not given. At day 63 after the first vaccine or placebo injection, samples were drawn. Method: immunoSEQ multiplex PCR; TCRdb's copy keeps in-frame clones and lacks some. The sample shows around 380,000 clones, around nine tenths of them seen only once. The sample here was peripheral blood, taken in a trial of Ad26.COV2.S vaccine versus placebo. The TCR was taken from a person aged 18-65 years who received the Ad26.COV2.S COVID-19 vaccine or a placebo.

The CDR3 loop is CSVEVPGANEKLFF. CDR3 bases: TGCAGCGTTGAGGTACCCGGGGCTAATGAAAAACTGTTTTTT. V gene TRBV29-1 combines with J gene TRBJ1-4; D gene uncertain. This CDR3 is 14 amino acids long. The germline V gene has CDR1 SQVTM and CDR2 ANQGSEA. V was cut by 3 bases and J by 3 bases, with 11 bases left in between.